This T cell receptor (beta chain) was sequenced during a study of human T cells and chemical hapten exposure. This CDR3 has 17 amino acids. The time point denotes: patch test 3, about 24 weeks after DPC sensitization. Treatment in this sample: therapeutic diphenylcyclopropenone sensitization with weekly scalp DPC. Attachment of unique molecular identifiers to individual cDNA molecules was performed in the library. TCRdb processed the RACE reads anew with MiXCR; each CDR3 protein has one entry. The sample shows fewer than 100,000 distinct CDR3 sequences, approximately 11% of them seen only once. On this clonotype itself: A read error may be the cause here, since a much bigger clone is one base away.

This sequence joins TRBV12-3 or TRBV12-4 and TRBJ1-5, with 12 bases aligning to TRBD1. This TCR derives from a woman in her twenties or thirties with alopecia areata. Some clones in this sample may be carry-over from other donors' samples. The starting material was whole blood, obtained in connection with sensitization to the hapten diphenylcyclopropenone (DPC). DNA of the CDR3: TGTGCCAGCAATTTAGGGACAGGGGGCACCAACAATCAGCCCCAGCATTTT. This encodes CASNLGTGGTNNQPQHF.